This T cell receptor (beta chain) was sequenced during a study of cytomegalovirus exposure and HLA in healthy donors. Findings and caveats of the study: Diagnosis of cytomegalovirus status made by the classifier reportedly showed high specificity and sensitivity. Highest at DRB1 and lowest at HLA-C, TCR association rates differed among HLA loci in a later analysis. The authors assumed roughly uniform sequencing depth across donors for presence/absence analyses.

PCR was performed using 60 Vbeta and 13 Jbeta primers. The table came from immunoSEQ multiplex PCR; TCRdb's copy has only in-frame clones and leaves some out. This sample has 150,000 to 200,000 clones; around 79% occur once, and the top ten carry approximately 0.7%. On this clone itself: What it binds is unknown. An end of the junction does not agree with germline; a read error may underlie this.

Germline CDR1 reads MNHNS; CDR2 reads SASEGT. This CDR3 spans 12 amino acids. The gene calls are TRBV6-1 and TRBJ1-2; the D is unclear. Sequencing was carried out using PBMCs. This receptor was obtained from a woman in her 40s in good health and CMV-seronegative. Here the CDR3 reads CASSELTTRTHF. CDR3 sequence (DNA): TGTGCCAGCAGTGAATTGACAACACGAACCCACTTC.